What follows are 30 T cell receptor beta chains derived from one specimen sequenced in a study of T cells in Graves' hyperthyroidism and ophthalmopathy. Researchers took RNA transcripts and amplified the TCR beta CDR3 regions from them. The study used the HTBI primer set for a first-round RT-PCR of the TCR CDR3. TCRdb fed the multiplex PCR reads into MiXCR, producing one record per CDR3 protein. The sample includes under 550,000 distinct CDR3 sequences, roughly 13% of them seen just once. The sequencing sample was made of blood. The receptors stem from a woman under 30 with Graves' hyperthyroidism.

This clonotype was seen at least ten times. The chain joins TRBV3-1 to TRBJ1-1, with D perhaps matching TRBD1 (6 bases). This CDR3 spans 15 amino acids. Germline V gives CDR1 LGHDT, CDR2 YNNKEL (reference sequence). V was cut by 1 base and J by 10 bases, with 19 bases left in between. CDR3 in amino acids: CASSQVTGTRGRAFF. DNA of the CDR3: TGTGCCAGCAGCCAAGTAACCGGGACACGGGGGCGAGCTTTCTTT. Full variable domain (remainder filled in from reference TRBV3-1 and TRBJ1-1): DTAVSQTPKYLVTQMGNDKSIKCEQNLGHDTMYWYKQDSKKFLKIMFSYNNKELIINETVPNRFSPKSPDKAHLNLHINSLELGDSAVYFCASSQVTGTRGRAFFGQGTRLTVV.

This clonotype was seen ten or more times. V and J are TRBV6-1 and TRBJ2-7, with TRBD2 matching 10 bases. Germline V gene lookup returns CDR1 MNHNS and CDR2 SASEGT. This CDR3 is built from 14 residues. The trim removed 6 bases at V and 2 bases at J, leaving 4 bases unmatched. The CDR3 nucleotides are TGTGCCAGCAGCCCTAGCGGGAGTCCCTACGAGCAGTACTTC. Its translation is CASSPSGSPYEQYF.

The chain uses TRBV5-6 and TRBJ2-2; D is uncertain. The CDR3 spans 16 residues. Germline lookup yields CDR1 SGHDT and CDR2 YYEEEE. Trimming stripped 2 bases from V and 3 bases from J, with 14 bases between. CDR3 region: CASSLAARSDTGELFF. CDR3 coding DNA: TGTGCCAGCAGCTTAGCTGCTAGGTCGGACACCGGGGAGCTGTTTTTT.

This clonotype was seen ten or more times. This sequence joins TRBV2 and TRBJ2-3; D call uncertain. The CDR3 sequence is 14 residues long. Trimming took off 3 bases at V and 5 bases at J, with 12 bases between the two ends. The V gene's germline CDR1 is SNHLY and CDR2 FYNNEI. CDR3 DNA sequence: TGTGCCAGCAGTGACAGAACCCCGGGAGATACGCAGTATTTT. Protein: CASSDRTPGDTQYF.

This rearrangement joins TRBV4-1 to TRBJ2-5, with TRBD2 identical over 7 bases. Germline CDR1 reads MGHRA; CDR2 reads YSYEKL. This CDR3 is 15 amino acids long. V was clipped by 2 bases and J by 3 bases; unmatched bases: 6. The DNA for the CDR3 is TGCGCCAGCAGCCAATCGGGGGGAGGAAAAGAGACCCAGTACTTC. Protein sequence: CASSQSGGGKETQYF.

This clonotype showed up just a few times. In DNA form, the CDR3 reads TGTGCCAGCAGTGAACACTCCACAGGGGTTCTTGGCTACACCTTC. Protein product: CASSEHSTGVLGYTF. V gene TRBV2 combines with J gene TRBJ1-2; 7 nucleotides align to TRBD1. CDR1 is SNHLY, CDR2 FYNNEI, per germline. J lost 7 bases, V lost 2 bases, and 10 bases had no gene match. CDR3 length equals 15 residues.

This clonotype was observed many times. The chain is built from TRBV18 and TRBJ1-6, with a weak D call TRBD1 (6 bases). Germline-derived CDR1 and CDR2 are KGHSH and LQKENI. The CDR3 is made up of 15 amino acids. V dropped 2 bases and J dropped 7 bases, with 12 bases sitting between them. The CDR3 DNA is TGTGCCAGCTCACCATCACAGGGTGGGAATTCACCCCTCCACTTT. Its protein is CASSPSQGGNSPLHF.

This chain joins TRBV28 and TRBJ1-3; the D is unclear. The CDR3 totals 18 residues. V was clipped by 3 bases and J by 0 bases, with 18 bases between them. Germline CDR1 reads MDHEN; CDR2 reads SYDVKM. The CDR3 sequence: CASSFNSRTTSSGNTIYF. The CDR3, as DNA: TGTGCCAGCAGTTTTAATTCGCGTACAACTAGCTCTGGAAACACCATATATTTT.

The sample holds many counts of this clonotype. The chain has TRBV20-1 and TRBJ1-2, with D unclear. With 2 bases removed from V and 2 bases from J, the gap between germline ends came to 12 bases. The CDR3 is made up of 14 amino acids. Germline loops: CDR1 DFQATT, CDR2 SNEGSKA (reference sequence). CDR3 protein: CSARMAAENYGYTF. CDR3 nucleotide sequence: TGCAGTGCTAGAATGGCAGCGGAGAACTATGGCTACACCTTC.

This clonotype occurred a few times. As DNA, the CDR3 is TGTGCCAGCATGGCCCGGGGCTTAGACACTGAAGCTTTCTTT. It translates to CASMARGLDTEAFF. The V gene is TRBV12-3 or TRBV12-4, the J gene TRBJ1-1; tentative D call: TRBD1 (5 bases). The V end lost 7 bases, the J end lost 3 bases, and 15 bases lay between the germline ends. The CDR3 runs 14 residues.

This clonotype was seen more than once but under ten times. V usage is TRBV4-1 and J usage is TRBJ2-1; 9 nucleotides align to TRBD1. Germline CDR1 reads MGHRA; CDR2 reads YSYEKL. The V and J ends lost 0 bases and 8 bases, in that order; junction bases with no gene match: 14. This CDR3 has 18 residues. The CDR3 reads CASSQDTPLGTGRHEQFF. CDR3 in DNA: TGCGCCAGCAGCCAAGATACTCCCCTTGGGACAGGGCGCCATGAGCAGTTCTTC.

This clonotype occurred many times. The V gene is TRBV12-3 or TRBV12-4, the J gene TRBJ1-1, with D possibly being TRBD1 (5 bases). Trimming removed 4 bases from V and 2 bases from J, with 11 bases in between. The CDR3 is made up of 14 amino acids. The CDR3 is CASSYEGINTEAFF. In DNA, the CDR3 is TGTGCCAGCAGTTATGAGGGGATAAACACTGAAGCTTTCTTT.

At least ten counts were recorded for this clonotype. This chain connects TRBV19 to TRBJ2-1, with D possibly TRBD1 on 6 matching bases. The CDR3 is 16 residues long. The V end was cut by 4 bases, the J end by 5 bases, with 18 bases between. Per germline, CDR1 LNHDA and CDR2 SQIVND (reference sequence). This CDR3 reads CASSTIVGQLDNEQFF. Here the CDR3 DNA reads TGTGCCAGTAGTACGATAGTCGGACAGCTCGACAATGAGCAGTTCTTC.

This clonotype was detected ten times or more. The chain uses TRBV7-9 and TRBJ2-7, with TRBD2 matching over 8 bases. CDR3 size: 16 residues. The V gene's germline CDR1 is SEHNR and CDR2 FQNEAQ (reference sequence). J lost 9 bases, V lost 4 bases, and 17 bases had no gene match. The CDR3 DNA sequence: TGTGCCAGCAGCTCAAGTGCGGGACTAGGGGTTCTAGGGCAGTACTTC. Amino acids: CASSSSAGLGVLGQYF.

This clonotype was counted at least ten times. The V gene is TRBV18, the J gene TRBJ2-7; 8 bases align to TRBD2. Trimming cost V 6 bases and J 3 bases; bases outside gene matches: 10. The germline gives CDR1 KGHSH, CDR2 LQKENI. The CDR3 covers 15 residues. CDR3 DNA: TGTGCCAGCTCGCCCGGGGGGGGAAGTATCTACGAGCAGTACTTC. It codes for CASSPGGGSIYEQYF. The full variable domain, its missing parts supplied by reference TRBV18 and TRBJ2-7, is NAGVMQNPRHLVRRRGQEARLRCSPMKGHSHVYWYRQLPEEGLKFMVYLQKENIIDESGMPKERFSAEFPKEGPSILRIQQVVRGDSAAYFCASSPGGGSIYEQYFGPGTRLTVT.

This clonotype was recorded many times. The chain joins TRBV6-2 or TRBV6-3 to TRBJ2-3; no reliable D call. Germline CDR1 is MNHEY and CDR2 is SVGEGT. Trimming stripped 0 bases from V and 6 bases from J, with 7 bases between. The CDR3 has 13 amino acids. The CDR3 DNA follows: TGTGCCAGCAGTTACTCGCTGGACGATACGCAGTATTTT. This translates into CASSYSLDDTQYF.

There are many counts of this clonotype. The V and J genes are TRBV6-6 and TRBJ2-1; TRBD1 agrees at 9 bases. Germline V gives CDR1 MNHNY, CDR2 SVGAGI (reference sequence). The CDR3 runs 16 residues. J gave up 2 bases and V 2 bases, and 4 bases lay outside the gene matches. This CDR3 reads CASSYRDRAAYNEQFF. The CDR3, as DNA: TGTGCCAGCAGTTACCGGGACAGGGCGGCCTACAATGAGCAGTTCTTC.

This clonotype appeared a few times. V usage is TRBV6-1 and J usage is TRBJ2-5; D gene ambiguous. Germline CDR1 is MNHNS and CDR2 is SASEGT. V was pared by 6 bases and J by 5 bases, with 7 bases between. The CDR3 is 11 residues long. The CDR3 sequence is CASSQFETQYF. CDR3 bases: TGTGCCAGCAGCCAGTTCGAGACCCAGTACTTC.

This clonotype was seen only a few times. The chain is built from TRBV29-1 and TRBJ1-2; D may be TRBD1 (6 bases). Per germline, CDR1 SQVTM and CDR2 ANQGSEA. This CDR3 is built from 13 residues. The V end lost 6 bases, the J end lost 1 base, and 12 bases lay between the germline ends. CDR3 nucleotides: TGCAGCGTAATGACAGGCCGTAACTATGGCTACACCTTC. The encoded protein is CSVMTGRNYGYTF.

This clonotype was recorded many times. This chain uses TRBV20-1 with TRBJ2-5, with 11 bases matching TRBD2. Germline assignment: CDR1 DFQATT and CDR2 SNEGSKA (reference sequence). There are 16 residues in the CDR3. The V and J ends lost 1 base and 4 bases, in that order; junction bases with no gene match: 8. For the CDR3, the DNA is TGCAGTGCTAGAGTCTTGGCTAGCGGGAGGTCAGAGACCCAGTACTTC. Translating gives CSARVLASGRSETQYF.

This chain connects TRBV28 to TRBJ2-7, with 7 nucleotides matching TRBD2. The CDR3 is 14 residues long. V shed 2 bases and J 7 bases; nucleotides not matched to a gene: 8. The germline gives CDR1 MDHEN, CDR2 SYDVKM. This chain's CDR3 is CASSLAAGVGEQYF. In DNA form, the CDR3 reads TGTGCCAGCAGTTTAGCGGCGGGAGTGGGGGAGCAGTACTTC.

In this sample, this clonotype turned up many times. This chain joins TRBV6-1 and TRBJ2-3; the match to TRBD1 covers 10 bases. The CDR3 loop spans 17 amino acids. Germline-derived CDR1 and CDR2 are MNHNS and SASEGT. V was pared by 8 bases and J by 3 bases, with 14 bases of the junction left unmatched. The CDR3 protein is CASSDAPGQGTTDTQYF. The CDR3 nucleotides are TGTGCCAGCTCCGATGCGCCGGGACAGGGGACGACAGATACGCAGTATTTT.

The chain is built from TRBV4-1 and TRBJ2-1, with TRBD2 identical over 14 bases. The CDR3 is made up of 15 amino acids. V lost 7 bases, J lost 9 bases, and 8 bases stayed unmatched. Germline V CDR1 and CDR2: MGHRA, YSYEKL. CDR3 protein: CASTPTSGRGVEQFF. The CDR3, as DNA: TGCGCCAGCACCCCGACTAGCGGGAGGGGAGTTGAGCAGTTCTTC.

The rearrangement links TRBV3-1 to TRBJ2-2; 7 bases fit TRBD2. After removal of 2 bases from V and 4 bases from J, the junction contained 7 bases not matched to a gene. This CDR3 is 16 amino acids long. CDR1 is LGHDT, CDR2 YNNKEL, per germline (reference sequence). DNA for the CDR3: TGTGCCAGCAGCCAAAGATCTAGCGGCTTCACCGGGGAGCTGTTTTTT. It is translated as CASSQRSSGFTGELFF.

This clonotype was seen ten or more times. This chain joins TRBV10-2 and TRBJ2-7, with D maybe TRBD1 (5 bases). Germline lookup yields CDR1 WSHSY and CDR2 SAAADI. The CDR3 extends over 15 amino acids. The V gene lost 0 bases and the J gene lost 6 bases, with 15 bases spanning the gap. CDR3: CASSESPGIKVEQYF. The CDR3 region has the DNA TGCGCCAGCAGTGAGTCCCCAGGGATAAAGGTCGAGCAGTACTTC.

At least ten counts were recorded for this clonotype. CDR3 sequence: CASLKTGNGYTF. The CDR3, as DNA: TGTGCCAGCTTAAAGACAGGGAATGGCTACACCTTC. The rearrangement uses TRBV3-1 and TRBJ1-2; 7 bases line up with TRBD1. J lost 6 bases, V lost 8 bases, and 6 bases had no gene match. The germline CDR1 and CDR2 sequences are LGHDT and YNNKEL (reference sequence). This CDR3 has 12 residues.

Ten or more counts support this clonotype. V and J are TRBV6-2 or TRBV6-3 and TRBJ1-6, with D unresolved. This CDR3 region has 13 residues. In germline, CDR1 is MNHEY, CDR2 SVGEGT. Trimming removed 2 bases from V and 7 bases from J, with 6 bases in between. The CDR3 is CASSYLGNSPLHF. CDR3 in DNA: TGTGCCAGCAGTTACCTGGGAAATTCACCCCTCCACTTT.

This clonotype was picked up a small number of times. This sequence joins TRBV7-9 and TRBJ2-3; the match to TRBD1 covers 9 bases. The CDR3 spans 16 residues. Germline trimming cut 2 bases from V and 3 bases from J; bases unmatched to any gene: 6. Germline CDR1 and CDR2: SEHNR and FQNEAQ (reference sequence). CDR3 coding DNA: TGTGCCAGCAGCTTACCGGACAGGGGTGGGACAGATACGCAGTATTTT. Translated, it gives CASSLPDRGGTDTQYF.

This clonotype was seen a few times. This chain uses TRBV6-2 or TRBV6-3 with TRBJ1-2, with D maybe TRBD1 (5 bases). Germline V gene sequence: CDR1 MNHEY, CDR2 SVGEGT. The V end was cut by 0 bases, the J end by 0 bases, with 17 bases between. This CDR3 has 18 residues. The CDR3 protein is CASSYSQTEWGSNYGYTF. The CDR3 DNA sequence: TGTGCCAGCAGTTACTCGCAGACAGAATGGGGATCTAACTATGGCTACACCTTC.

This clonotype was counted ten times or more. J is TRBJ1-1 and V is TRBV28, with 9 bases that match TRBD1. Germline V lookup: CDR1 MDHEN, CDR2 SYDVKM. V was clipped by 5 bases and J by 5 bases; unmatched bases: 9. The CDR3 contains 15 residues. The CDR3 DNA reads as TGTGCCAGCAGTCCGCATACACAGGGGGCAACTGAAGCTTTCTTT. As protein: CASSPHTQGATEAFF. The whole variable domain, filled in from reference TRBV28 and TRBJ1-1, reads DVKVTQSSRYLVKRTGEKVFLECVQDMDHENMFWYRQDPGLGLRLIYFSYDVKMKEKGDIPEGYSVSREKKERFSLILESASTNQTSMYLCASSPHTQGATEAFFGQGTRLTVV.